This entry concerns a single T cell receptor beta chain. What it binds is not known. The CDR3 has 12 residues. The ends lost 9 bases at V and 8 bases at J; junction bases unmatched: 5. Germline V CDR1 and CDR2: LNHDA, SQIVND (reference sequence). Assay used: immunoSEQ multiplex PCR; TCRdb lists only in-frame clones, some missing. This table has about 30,000 clones, about 88% appearing once. This sample was included in a study of PD-L1 blockade in urothelial cancer. Background on the study: At 3 weeks (second dose) and 6 weeks after starting treatment, blood was analyzed. Blood samples contained a median around 130,000 T cells. Study outcomes and limitations: For durable-benefit patients, tumor-associated blood clones expanded more at 3 weeks.

Indicated time point: peripheral blood 6 weeks after treatment start. This clonotype originated in a man aged 80 or over with urothelial cancer. The source material was PBMCs, sampled around atezolizumab (anti-PD-L1) treatment. The chain is built from TRBV19 and TRBJ2-1; 9 nucleotides line up with TRBD1. As DNA, the CDR3 is TGTGCCAGCGGGACAGGGTGGGATGAGCAGTTCTTC. Its translation: CASGTGWDEQFF.